The 24 T cell receptor beta chains below were found in one sample sequenced in a study of blood T cells in healthy people across ages. Sample-barcoded 5' priming and a J-beta primer mix drove a second PCR of about 6 to 12 cycles. MiXCR was run by TCRdb on the 5' RACE reads, yielding one entry per CDR3 protein. The sample shows about 1.5 million distinct CDR3 sequences, less than 45% of them seen only once. Input material: blood. The receptors stem from a woman aged 18-30 years in good health.

V usage is TRBV12-3 or TRBV12-4 and J usage is TRBJ2-1; D unclear. The CDR3 is 15 amino acids. V was cut by 0 bases and J by 2 bases, with 8 bases left in between. The DNA of the CDR3 is TGTGCCAGCAGTTTAGCGCGAAGGGCCTACAATGAGCAGTTCTTC. This encodes CASSLARRAYNEQFF.

For this clonotype: Compared with germline, one end of the junction differs, possibly owing to a read error. The rearrangement links TRBV7-7 to TRBJ2-3; D not certain. This CDR3 is 13 amino acids long. The germline V gene has CDR1 SSHAT and CDR2 FNYEAQ (reference sequence). The CDR3 DNA follows: TGTGCTAGCAGCCCCGAACCGATTGATACGCAGTATTTT. This gives the protein CASSPEPIDTQYF.

This clonotype was recorded a few times. The rearrangement links TRBV20-1 to TRBJ2-3, with a possible D match to TRBD2 (6 bases). V shed 4 bases and J shed 0 bases, with 17 bases lying between them. CDR1 is DFQATT and CDR2 is SNEGSKA in the germline V gene (reference sequence). The CDR3 is 16 residues long. This CDR3 reads CSANGGGATSTDTQYF. CDR3 DNA sequence: TGCAGTGCTAACGGGGGAGGAGCGACTAGCACAGATACGCAGTATTTT.

This chain links TRBV20-1 with TRBJ2-2, with 7 bases fitting TRBD2. V gave up 7 bases and J gave up 2 bases; unmatched junction bases: 4. The CDR3 has 13 residues. Germline V gene lookup returns CDR1 DFQATT and CDR2 SNEGSKA (reference sequence). The CDR3 DNA is TGCAGTGGAGCTAGCGGTAACACCGGGGAGCTGTTTTTT. It is translated as CSGASGNTGELFF.

This clonotype has just a few counts. The genes are TRBV7-9 and TRBJ2-1; D gene uncertain. The length of the CDR3 is 15 residues. Germline CDR1 and CDR2: SEHNR and FQNEAQ (reference sequence). V was trimmed by 4 bases and J by 8 bases, leaving 18 bases between them. Here the CDR3 DNA reads TGTGCCAGCAGCTCCCCCGCAAGTTTCTTTGATGAGCAGTTCTTC. Encoded protein: CASSSPASFFDEQFF.

This clonotype was counted only a few times. V is TRBV5-1 and J is TRBJ1-2, with 7 positions matching TRBD1. Germline trimming cut 0 bases from V and 4 bases from J; bases unmatched to any gene: 3. Germline V gene lookup returns CDR1 SGHRS and CDR2 YFSETQ. The CDR3 is 14 amino acids. CDR3 sequence (DNA): TGCGCCAGCAGCTTGGAGGGGGCTGCCTATGGCTACACCTTC. The encoded protein is CASSLEGAAYGYTF.

V and J are TRBV25-1 and TRBJ1-2; 7 bases are shared with TRBD1. This CDR3 contains 13 residues. With V trimmed by 6 bases and J by 5 bases, 6 bases remained unmatched. Germline V gene data show CDR1 as MGHDK and CDR2 as SYGVNS. The DNA of the CDR3 is TGTGCCAGCAGCCAGGGGGAACGGTATGGCTACACCTTC. It specifies CASSQGERYGYTF.

This clonotype has only a few counts. The chain uses TRBV9 and TRBJ2-1; a weak D match, TRBD2 (5 bases). This CDR3 region has 14 residues. From germline, CDR1 is SGDLS and CDR2 YYNGEE. The V end lost 7 bases, the J end lost 2 bases, and 13 bases lay between the germline ends. The CDR3 DNA reads as TGTGCCAGCGGAGGTCTACAAACCTACAATGAGCAGTTCTTC. Encoded protein: CASGGLQTYNEQFF.

This CDR3 reads CASRSPGGTDTQYF. The CDR3 DNA reads as TGTGCCAGCAGGTCTCCAGGGGGCACAGATACGCAGTATTTT. The chain couples TRBV6-5 to TRBJ2-3, with D possibly matching TRBD1 (6 bases). Trimming removed 6 bases at V and 1 base at J, with 11 bases between. This CDR3 is built from 14 residues. Germline V lookup: CDR1 MNHEY, CDR2 SVGAGI.

The sample holds a few counts of this clonotype. This chain connects TRBV20-1 to TRBJ2-7; 13 bases line up with TRBD2. Losses at the gene ends were 8 bases for V and 5 bases for J; bases not matched to a gene: 6. This CDR3 spans 13 amino acids. From germline, CDR1 is DFQATT and CDR2 SNEGSKA (reference sequence). The CDR3 loop reads CSMTSGGPNEQYF. In DNA form, the CDR3 reads TGCAGTATGACTAGCGGGGGGCCCAACGAGCAGTACTTC.

This chain uses TRBV20-1 with TRBJ2-7; tentative D call: TRBD1 (5 bases). In germline, CDR1 is DFQATT, CDR2 SNEGSKA (reference sequence). The V end was cut by 0 bases, the J end by 5 bases, with 20 bases between. The CDR3 is 16 amino acids. For the CDR3, the DNA is TGCAGTGCTAGAGATCAAGGGGCAGGGCGGTCGGACGAGCAGTACTTC. As protein: CSARDQGAGRSDEQYF.

The genes are TRBV20-1 and TRBJ2-5; D is possibly TRBD1 or TRBD2 (6 bases each). The tail of the sequence fits TRBJ2-7 better, so the J call may be wrong. Germline CDR1 reads DFQATT; CDR2 reads SNEGSKA (reference sequence). The CDR3 has 16 amino acids. CDR3 sequence: CSARVRRGTESYEQYF. CDR3 nucleotides: TGCAGTGCTAGAGTCAGGAGGGGGACCGAGAGTTACGAGCAGTACTTC.

The rearrangement joins TRBV12-3 or TRBV12-4 to TRBJ2-3; a weak D match, TRBD2 (5 bases). Trimming cost V 8 bases and J 4 bases, with 13 bases left between them. CDR3 length: 13 residues. CDR3 in DNA: TGTGCCAGCTTAGACGGGGAAGCAGATACGCAGTATTTT. It specifies CASLDGEADTQYF.

Comment on this clonotype: A much larger clone differs from this one at a single base, so this may be a read error. V usage is TRBV20-1 and J usage is TRBJ2-6, with TRBD2 as a possible D gene (7 bases). The CDR3 length is 16 residues. Germline V CDR1 and CDR2: DFQATT, SNEGSKA (reference sequence). The CDR3, as DNA: TGCAGTGCTAGAGATTACGGGATGGGGGGGGCCAACGTCGTGACTTTC. Its protein is CSARDYGMGGANVVTF.

This chain links TRBV2 with TRBJ2-2; possibly TRBD2 for D (6 bases). The CDR3 has 12 residues. The V end lost 8 bases, the J end lost 4 bases, and 8 bases lay between the germline ends. From germline, CDR1 is SNHLY and CDR2 FYNNEI. This chain's CDR3 is CASGGGTGELFF. The CDR3 DNA reads TGTGCCAGCGGGGGAGGCACCGGGGAGCTGTTTTTT.

This clonotype was picked up a small number of times. The chain has TRBV7-9 and TRBJ1-5; D is unclear. The V end lost 1 base, the J end lost 5 bases, and 6 bases lay between the germline ends. Germline lookup yields CDR1 SEHNR and CDR2 FQNEAQ (reference sequence). This CDR3 is 13 amino acids long. CDR3 in DNA: TGTGCCAGCAGCTTAGGCCTTTATCAGCCCCAGCATTTT. Translated: CASSLGLYQPQHF.

This clonotype came up a few times. The chain employs TRBV29-1 and TRBJ2-7; 15 nucleotides agree with TRBD2. Germline lookup yields CDR1 SQVTM and CDR2 ANQGSEA. The CDR3 is 14 amino acids. V dropped 6 bases and J dropped 2; count of bases not matched to a gene: 2. The CDR3 DNA reads TGCAGCGTCGGACTAGCGGGAGGGACCTACGAGCAGTACTTC. Its translation is CSVGLAGGTYEQYF.

The chain uses TRBV9 and TRBJ1-1; D not certain. Germline CDR1 and CDR2: SGDLS and YYNGEE. The ends were cut back, 2 bases at V and 0 bases at J, with 8 bases in the middle. The CDR3 has 14 residues. The CDR3 region is CASSVGSLNTEAFF. In nucleotides, the CDR3 is TGTGCCAGCAGCGTGGGCAGCCTGAACACTGAAGCTTTCTTT.

The rearrangement joins TRBV12-5 to TRBJ1-5; D remains ambiguous. This CDR3 comprises 15 residues. V dropped 1 base and J dropped 1 base, with 8 bases sitting between them. Germline CDR1 and CDR2: LGHNT and FRNRAP. CDR3 DNA sequence: TGTGCTAGTGGTTTGGGTTCTATGAGCAATCAGCCCCAGCATTTT. This translates into CASGLGSMSNQPQHF.

The DNA of the CDR3 is TGTGCCAGCAGCTTCAGGACCACCTCCTCCTACAATGAGCAGTTCTTC. Amino acid sequence: CASSFRTTSSYNEQFF. V and J are TRBV11-2 and TRBJ2-1, with no clear D. The CDR3 has 16 residues. Germline lookup yields CDR1 SGHAT and CDR2 FQNNGV. Trimming pared 3 bases from V and 0 bases from J, leaving 12 bases between.

V and J are TRBV20-1 and TRBJ2-7; a possible D gene is TRBD1 (5 bases). The V end was cut by 7 bases, the J end by 2 bases, with 15 bases between. The CDR3 is 13 amino acids. Germline V CDR1 and CDR2: DFQATT, SNEGSKA (reference sequence). In nucleotides, the CDR3 is TGCAGTGTTCTAGATCCAGGGACCTACGAGCAGTACTTC. It is translated as CSVLDPGTYEQYF.

Only one count was recorded for this clonotype. The chain links TRBV6-1 to TRBJ1-1, with TRBD1 matching 10 bases. The CDR3 runs 14 residues. The J segment lost 5 bases and the V segment lost 3 bases, leaving 3 bases of the junction unmatched. Germline V gene lookup returns CDR1 MNHNS and CDR2 SASEGT. The CDR3 protein is CASSETGGRTEAFF. CDR3 in DNA: TGTGCCAGCAGTGAGACAGGGGGCAGGACTGAAGCTTTCTTT.

This clonotype was seen only a few times. The chain links TRBV20-1 to TRBJ1-2; D is perhaps TRBD1 (6 bases). Trimming left V 3 bases short and J 4 bases short, with 12 bases between. The CDR3 sequence is 13 residues long. CDR1 DFQATT and CDR2 SNEGSKA come from the germline V gene (reference sequence). The CDR3 nucleotides read TGCAGTGCTAGGGCTGGACAGAGCTATGGCTACACCTTC. Protein sequence: CSARAGQSYGYTF.

This rearrangement joins TRBV29-1 to TRBJ2-7; no clear D gene. Between the trimmed V and J ends, which lost 3 bases and 0 bases, there was a span of 12 bases. The CDR3 runs 14 residues. In germline, CDR1 is SQVTM, CDR2 ANQGSEA. The CDR3 loop is CSVDLGTNSYEQYF. The CDR3 bases are TGCAGCGTTGATCTGGGAACTAACTCCTACGAGCAGTACTTC.